Below are 25 T cell receptor beta chains sequenced from a single sample in a study of glioma-infiltrating T cells. Using RNA template, CDR3s of TCR alpha and beta were amplified with iRepertoire arm-PCR. TCRdb re-analysed the multiplex PCR reads in MiXCR, keeping a single row per CDR3 protein. Of approximately 100,000 distinct CDR3 sequences in the sample, 25% to 30% were seen once. Sequences were obtained from glioma tissue, nonneoplastic brain tissue, or PBMCs (not recorded which). These receptor sequences come from a human donor with low-grade glioma or glioblastoma, undergoing nonglioma brain surgery, or in good health (not recorded which).

This clonotype was counted a single time. This may come from a read error, since a much larger clone is one base off. The chain recombines TRBV11-2 with TRBJ1-2, with 8 bases lining up with TRBD1. CDR3 length: 13 residues. In germline, CDR1 is SGHAT, CDR2 FQNNGV. The CDR3 DNA is TGTGCCAGCAGCCGACAGGGGTATGATGACTACAGCTTC. It is translated as CASSRQGYDDYSF.

In regard to this clonotype: A much larger clone sits a single nucleotide away, making a read error possible. The CDR3: CASSSKGPAEAFF. The CDR3 DNA reads TGCGCCAGCAGTTCGAAAGGGCCCGCTGAAGCTTTCTTT. The chain has TRBV5-1 and TRBJ1-1; unclear D gene. CDR3 length: 13 amino acids. The V gene lost 5 bases and the J gene lost 6 bases, with 14 bases spanning the gap. CDR1 is SGHRS and CDR2 is YFSETQ in the germline V gene.

This clonotype occurred many times. V gene TRBV3-1 combines with J gene TRBJ2-3; D ambiguous. With 5 bases removed from V and 5 bases from J, the gap between germline ends came to 11 bases. CDR1 and CDR2 (germline): LGHDT, YNNKEL (reference sequence). CDR3 length equals 13 residues. The CDR3 DNA reads as TGTGCCAGCAGCAGCTACCAGTTAGATACGCAGTATTTT. Translation: CASSSYQLDTQYF.

This rearrangement joins TRBV5-4 to TRBJ2-7, with D perhaps TRBD1 (6 bases). V lost 5 bases and J lost 5, with 14 bases in between. The CDR3 covers 13 residues. CDR1 and CDR2 from the germline V gene are SGHNT and YYREEE (reference sequence). The CDR3 loop reads CASRSGQNHEQYF. For the CDR3, the DNA is TGTGCCAGCAGATCCGGACAGAACCACGAGCAGTACTTC. Supplemented by reference TRBV5-4 and TRBJ2-7, the full variable domain reads ETGVTQSPTHLIKTRGQQVTLRCSSQSGHNTVSWYQQALGQGPQFIFQYYREEENGRGNFPPRFSGLQFPNYSSELNVNALELDDSALYLCASRSGQNHEQYFGPGTRLTVT.

This clonotype was seen many times. The V call is TRBV2, the J call TRBJ1-1; TRBD1 is a possible D gene (6 bases). V was pared by 5 bases and J by 5 bases, with 15 bases between. Germline assignment: CDR1 SNHLY and CDR2 FYNNEI. This CDR3 spans 14 amino acids. The CDR3 DNA is TGTGCCAGCAGTTGGCAGGGGATAGGGACTGAAGCTTTCTTT. As protein: CASSWQGIGTEAFF.

This clonotype showed up many times. V and J are TRBV18 and TRBJ1-4; no firm D call. The CDR3 runs 13 residues. Germline CDR1 and CDR2: KGHSH and LQKENI. V gave up 0 bases and J gave up 7 bases, with 6 bases separating them. The CDR3 region has the DNA TGTGCCAGCTCACCACCGGGCTCTGAAAAACTGTTTTTT. This gives the protein CASSPPGSEKLFF.

This clonotype was seen many times. The rearrangement links TRBV6-1 to TRBJ2-1; tentatively, D is TRBD1 (6 bases). The length of the CDR3 is 13 residues. CDR1 is MNHNS and CDR2 is SASEGT in the germline V gene. V was clipped by 6 bases and J by 6 bases, with 12 bases between them. DNA of the CDR3: TGTGCCAGCAGGGGGGCGCCTACCAATGAGCAGTTCTTC. Translated, it gives CASRGAPTNEQFF.

There are many counts of this clonotype. The gene calls are TRBV2 and TRBJ1-1; D remains unclear. V lost 7 bases, J lost 7 bases, and 10 bases lay in between. This CDR3 is 11 amino acids long. Germline CDR1 is SNHLY and CDR2 is FYNNEI. The CDR3 region is CASKEGGEAFF. CDR3 nucleotide sequence: TGTGCCAGCAAGGAGGGCGGTGAAGCTTTCTTT.

At least ten counts were recorded for this clonotype. The chain has TRBV7-2 and TRBJ1-1; D is uncertain. The CDR3 has 14 amino acids. The V and J ends lost 4 bases and 1 base respectively, with 10 bases between them. Per germline, CDR1 SGHTA and CDR2 FQGNSA. The CDR3 sequence: CASSSATANTEAFF. The CDR3 DNA follows: TGTGCCAGCAGCTCAGCTACAGCGAACACTGAAGCTTTCTTT.

This clonotype was detected once. This chain joins TRBV5-5 and TRBJ1-3; possible D gene TRBD1, 6 bases. V was shortened by 4 bases and J by 0 bases, with 8 bases between the two germline ends. The CDR3 has 14 amino acids. CDR1 is SGHKS, CDR2 YYEKEE, per germline (reference sequence). The CDR3 here is CASSGQISGNTIYF. For the CDR3, the DNA is TGTGCCAGCAGCGGACAGATCTCTGGAAACACCATATATTTT.

As to this clonotype: A much larger clonotype is one base distant, so this may be a read error. This rearrangement joins TRBV13 to TRBJ2-1; D could derive from TRBD1 or TRBD2 (6 bases each). V lost 5 bases to trimming and J lost 8 bases, with 22 bases between them. Per the germline V gene, CDR1 is PRHDT and CDR2 is FYEKMQ (reference sequence). The CDR3 has 16 amino acids. The CDR3 reads CASSPGGGGRVDEQFF. The CDR3, as DNA: TGTGCCAGCAGCCCCGGTGGAGGGGGGAGAGTGGATGAGCAGTTCTTC.

This clonotype has at least ten counts. The chain recombines TRBV29-1 with TRBJ2-7; no reliable D call. Between the trimmed V and J ends, which lost 3 bases and 5 bases, there was a span of 8 bases. CDR3 length: 11 residues. Germline CDR1 and CDR2: SQVTM and ANQGSEA. CDR3 region: CSVDWGHEQYF. CDR3 nucleotides: TGCAGCGTTGACTGGGGTCACGAGCAGTACTTC.

V usage is TRBV9 and J usage is TRBJ2-3; D possibly corresponds to TRBD2 (6 bases). CDR1 and CDR2 (germline): SGDLS, YYNGEE. Trimming removed 0 bases at V and 0 bases at J, with 11 bases between. This CDR3 region has 16 residues. The CDR3 protein is CASSVAGRRSTDTQYF. DNA for the CDR3: TGTGCCAGCAGCGTAGCCGGGAGAAGGAGCACAGATACGCAGTATTTT.

Concerning this clonotype: A much larger clone is a single base away; this may be a read error. V usage is TRBV29-1 and J usage is TRBJ2-2; D possibly corresponds to TRBD2 (6 bases). The CDR3 totals 12 residues. Trimming removed 6 bases at V and 5 bases at J, with 10 bases between. Germline CDR1 and CDR2: SQVTM and ANQGSEA. The CDR3 DNA sequence: TGCAGCGTGACTAGGGTAACCGGGGAGCTGTTTTTT. As protein: CSVTRVTGELFF.

In this sample, this clonotype turned up many times. V and J are TRBV28 and TRBJ2-3, with D possibly being TRBD1 (6 bases). The CDR3 extends over 16 amino acids. Trimming pared 5 bases from V and 3 bases from J, leaving 18 bases between. In germline, CDR1 is MDHEN, CDR2 SYDVKM. The CDR3 protein is CASSHMGRGGTDTQYF. In DNA form, the CDR3 reads TGTGCCAGCAGTCATATGGGGAGAGGGGGAACAGATACGCAGTATTTT.

Many counts were recorded for this clonotype. J is TRBJ2-5 and V is TRBV7-9; D is unresolved. V shed 5 bases and J shed 1 base, with 2 bases lying between them. Germline CDR1 reads SEHNR; CDR2 reads FQNEAQ (reference sequence). The CDR3 runs to 11 residues. DNA for the CDR3: TGTGCCAGCAGCATCCAAGAGACCCAGTACTTC. Amino acid sequence: CASSIQETQYF.

The rearrangement links TRBV5-1 to TRBJ2-5; the match to TRBD2 covers 7 bases. V was pared by 0 bases and J by 0 bases, with 5 bases of the junction left unmatched. In germline, CDR1 is SGHRS, CDR2 YFSETQ. The CDR3 runs 16 residues. In DNA, the CDR3 is TGCGCCAGCAGCTTGGATCCGCGGGGGAACCAAGAGACCCAGTACTTC. It specifies CASSLDPRGNQETQYF.

In this sample, this clonotype turned up many times. This chain joins TRBV28 and TRBJ2-5; D might be TRBD2 (6 bases). Germline CDR1 and CDR2: MDHEN and SYDVKM. The CDR3 contains 14 residues. V dropped 2 bases and J dropped 2 bases, with 9 bases sitting between them. CDR3 coding DNA: TGTGCCAGCAGTTTACTGCGGGGTCAAGAGACCCAGTACTTC. It is translated as CASSLLRGQETQYF.

The table lists this clonotype with many counts. The chain employs TRBV24-1 and TRBJ2-1, with TRBD2 identical over 10 bases. CDR1 and CDR2 (germline): KGHDR, SFDVKD. With 1 base clipped from V and 3 bases from J, the junction kept 8 bases outside the gene matches. The CDR3 sequence is 18 residues long. The CDR3 nucleotides are TGTGCCACCAGTGATTTTTTGGCTAGCGGGAGTGACTACAATGAGCAGTTCTTC. Translation: CATSDFLASGSDYNEQFF.

The chain uses TRBV6-1 and TRBJ2-7, with 8 bases that match TRBD2. The V gene's germline CDR1 is MNHNS and CDR2 SASEGT. The CDR3 has 14 residues. The CDR3 reads CVSSPGTRAYEQYF. CDR3 nucleotide sequence: TGTGTTAGCAGTCCCGGGACTAGAGCCTACGAGCAGTACTTC.

In the case of this clonotype: One end of the junction is discordant with germline, which a read error may explain. The V call is TRBV7-3, the J call TRBJ1-1, with D possibly being TRBD1 (5 bases). Germline-derived CDR1 and CDR2 are SGHTA and FQGTGA. The CDR3 length is 15 residues. In DNA form, the CDR3 reads TGTGCCAACAGCTTAGTGGGGGGGGGGGGGACTGAAGCTTTCTTT. Its protein product is CANSLVGGGGTEAFF.

In its sample, this clonotype was seen many times. The chain recombines TRBV11-2 with TRBJ2-1; tentative D call: TRBD1 (6 bases). V was trimmed by 3 bases and J by 2 bases, leaving 14 bases between them. Germline assignment: CDR1 SGHAT and CDR2 FQNNGV. CDR3 length: 16 amino acids. The CDR3 loop reads CASSFWVTGPYNEQFF. CDR3 DNA sequence: TGTGCCAGCAGCTTCTGGGTCACAGGGCCCTACAATGAGCAGTTCTTC.

This clonotype was counted many times. The V gene is TRBV10-2, the J gene TRBJ1-1; D possibly corresponds to TRBD1 (5 bases). Germline V CDR1 and CDR2: WSHSY, SAAADI. The CDR3 contains 13 residues. The ends were cut back, 4 bases at V and 1 base at J, with 7 bases in the middle. Here the CDR3 DNA reads TGCGCCAGCAGTGCCCAGGGGAACACTGAAGCTTTCTTT. It yields the protein CASSAQGNTEAFF.

This clonotype was found many times. The chain is built from TRBV7-2 and TRBJ2-1, with 9 positions matching TRBD2. Germline V gene lookup returns CDR1 SGHTA and CDR2 FQGNSA. The V gene end was trimmed by 1 base and the J gene end by 8 bases; junction bases not matched to a gene: 12. The CDR3 is 17 amino acids. The CDR3 here is CASSLGVKGGGADEQFF. Here the CDR3 DNA reads TGTGCCAGCAGCTTAGGGGTGAAGGGCGGGGGGGCCGATGAGCAGTTCTTC.

In this sample, this clonotype turned up many times. The rearrangement uses TRBV20-1 and TRBJ1-1, with TRBD1 matching over 8 bases. Germline values: CDR1 DFQATT, CDR2 SNEGSKA (reference sequence). V was pared by 6 bases and J by 1 base, with 4 bases of the junction left unmatched. The CDR3 spans 13 residues. DNA of the CDR3: TGCAGTGCCTCGACAGGGGAGAACACTGAAGCTTTCTTT. Translation: CSASTGENTEAFF.